Each of the 16 T cell receptor beta chains below was sequenced from the same sample in a study of blood T cell repertoires in COVID-19. TCRdb's table, derived via immunoSEQ multiplex PCR, lists solely in-frame clones and lacks some. The data contain around 37,000 clones, 90% of them singletons. The specimen sequenced was peripheral blood. These receptors were obtained from a man aged 60 to 69 with active or convalescent COVID-19.

The V gene is TRBV7-2, the J gene TRBJ2-3; D may be TRBD2 (6 bases). Germline-derived CDR1 and CDR2 are SGHTA and FQGNSA. The CDR3 loop spans 15 amino acids. V lost 4 bases, J lost 2 bases, and 13 bases lay in between. The CDR3 DNA reads TGTGCCAGCAGCTATAGACTAGGCAACACAGATACGCAGTATTTT. Protein sequence: CASSYRLGNTDTQYF.

This clone was seen more than once but under ten times. J is TRBJ2-3 and V is TRBV12-3 or TRBV12-4; tentatively, D is TRBD2 (6 bases). The CDR3 is 13 amino acids. Trimming stripped 3 bases from V and 4 bases from J, with 8 bases between. CDR3 sequence reads: CASSFRGADTQYF. The CDR3 region has the DNA TGTGCCAGCAGTTTCCGCGGGGCAGATACGCAGTATTTT.

The chain combines TRBV6-1 with TRBJ2-4, with 9 bases fitting TRBD2. Germline V lookup: CDR1 MNHNS, CDR2 SASEGT. The CDR3 consists of 19 residues. The trim removed 2 bases at V and 1 base at J, leaving 12 bases unmatched. CDR3 bases: TGTGCCAGCAGTGAAAACCTAAAGGCGGGAGGGCCCGCCAAAAACATTCAGTACTTC. Its translation: CASSENLKAGGPAKNIQYF.

The chain uses TRBV7-2 and TRBJ2-1, with 7 bases that match TRBD2. Germline-derived CDR1 and CDR2 are SGHTA and FQGNSA. The trim removed 2 bases at V and 6 bases at J, leaving 10 bases unmatched. This CDR3 is 16 amino acids long. The CDR3 spells CASSLSWAGLLNEQFF. CDR3 DNA sequence: TGTGCCAGCAGCTTAAGTTGGGCGGGACTACTCAATGAGCAGTTCTTC.

The gene calls are TRBV5-1 and TRBJ2-3, with D possibly matching TRBD1 (5 bases). The CDR3 has 15 residues. Between the trimmed V and J ends, which lost 0 bases and 4 bases, there was a span of 12 bases. Germline lookup yields CDR1 SGHRS and CDR2 YFSETQ. The CDR3 region is CASSLGGQGADTQYF. The CDR3, as DNA: TGCGCCAGCAGCTTGGGTGGGCAGGGCGCAGATACGCAGTATTTT.

The chain carries TRBV9 and TRBJ2-2; the match to TRBD1 covers 7 bases. The CDR3 length is 15 residues. Germline CDR1 and CDR2: SGDLS and YYNGEE. With 3 bases clipped from V and 6 bases from J, the junction kept 8 bases outside the gene matches. The CDR3: CASSATLGGPGELFF. DNA for the CDR3: TGTGCCAGCAGCGCGACTCTAGGGGGCCCCGGGGAGCTGTTTTTT.

This sequence joins TRBV5-1 and TRBJ1-2; unclear D gene. The germline V gene encodes CDR1 SGHRS and CDR2 YFSETQ. This CDR3 has 14 residues. With 0 bases removed from V and 0 bases from J, the gap between germline ends came to 6 bases. The CDR3 sequence is CASSLDISNYGYTF. DNA of the CDR3: TGCGCCAGCAGCTTGGACATCTCTAACTATGGCTACACCTTC.

The chain has TRBV2 and TRBJ2-7, with D perhaps matching TRBD1 (5 bases). The CDR3 totals 16 residues. V was shortened by 2 bases and J by 6 bases, with 20 bases between the two germline ends. Germline V CDR1 and CDR2: SNHLY, FYNNEI. The CDR3 DNA follows: TGTGCCAGCAGTGAAACTCGAACAGGCCCCCACGTCGAGCAGTACTTC. This translates into CASSETRTGPHVEQYF.

This chain uses TRBV7-6 with TRBJ1-3; D remains unclear. The germline V gene encodes CDR1 SGHVS and CDR2 FNYEAQ. The CDR3 has 15 amino acids. The germline V and J ends were trimmed by 5 bases and 2 bases, with 13 bases remaining between them. The CDR3 DNA sequence: TGTGCCAGCAGCCGGCGGAGGGAGGCTGGAAACACCATATATTTT. This gives the protein CASSRRREAGNTIYF.

The chain uses TRBV28 and TRBJ1-5; perhaps TRBD1 as D (5 bases). Germline CDR1 MDHEN, CDR2 SYDVKM. V was shortened by 8 bases and J by 6 bases, with 17 bases between the two germline ends. The CDR3 has 14 amino acids. The CDR3 bases are TGTGCCAGCGTTAGGGGTGGCGGGAGTCAGCCCCAGCATTTT. As protein: CASVRGGGSQPQHF.

This rearrangement joins TRBV6-5 to TRBJ2-7; 7 nucleotides line up with TRBD1. This CDR3 is 15 amino acids long. The V segment lost 6 bases and the J segment 2 bases; nucleotides outside the gene matches: 10. Germline CDR1 is MNHEY and CDR2 is SVGAGI. Written as DNA, the CDR3 is TGTGCCAGCAGGACCGGGACAGCCGCCACCTACGAGCAGTACTTC. This translates into CASRTGTAATYEQYF.

This clone came up once. This rearrangement joins TRBV28 to TRBJ2-7; TRBD2 aligns across 11 bases. CDR3 length: 16 residues. Per the germline V gene, CDR1 is MDHEN and CDR2 is SYDVKM. V was clipped by 7 bases and J by 0 bases; unmatched bases: 8. CDR3 in amino acids: CASNSMGLADSYEQYF. The CDR3 bases are TGTGCCAGCAACTCTATGGGACTAGCGGACTCCTACGAGCAGTACTTC.

The V and J genes are TRBV18 and TRBJ2-1; the D gene is possibly TRBD2 (6 bases). Trimming pared 3 bases from V and 5 bases from J, leaving 14 bases between. Germline lookup yields CDR1 KGHSH and CDR2 LQKENI. The CDR3 loop spans 15 amino acids. Here the CDR3 reads CASSPGLQIDNEQFF. In nucleotides, the CDR3 is TGTGCCAGCTCACCGGGACTCCAAATCGACAATGAGCAGTTCTTC. The full variable domain, completed using reference TRBV18 and TRBJ2-1, is NAGVMQNPRHLVRRRGQEARLRCSPMKGHSHVYWYRQLPEEGLKFMVYLQKENIIDESGMPKERFSAEFPKEGPSILRIQQVVRGDSAAYFCASSPGLQIDNEQFFGPGTRLTVL.

The chain links TRBV10-1 to TRBJ2-7, with D perhaps matching TRBD1 (6 bases). This CDR3 has 14 amino acids. Germline V CDR1 and CDR2: WNHNN, SYGVQD (reference sequence). V lost 6 bases and J 2 bases, leaving 14 bases between the germline ends. CDR3 region: CASSRTVAAYEQYF. The CDR3 DNA reads TGCGCCAGCAGCCGGACAGTTGCCGCCTACGAGCAGTACTTC.

This clone turned up a few times. The chain combines TRBV4-1 with TRBJ1-4; the match to TRBD1 covers 7 bases. This CDR3 spans 15 amino acids. J was trimmed by 10 bases and V by 4 bases; bases with no gene match: 12. In germline, CDR1 is MGHRA, CDR2 YSYEKL. CDR3 in amino acids: CASSPQGVGSGKLFF. The CDR3 nucleotides read TGCGCCAGCAGCCCGCAGGGGGTAGGTAGCGGAAAACTGTTTTTT.

This chain links TRBV28 with TRBJ1-5; 7 nucleotides line up with TRBD1. This CDR3 spans 16 amino acids. Germline V CDR1 and CDR2: MDHEN, SYDVKM. V lost 10 bases, J lost 10 bases, and 22 bases stayed unmatched. The CDR3 nucleotides are TGTGCCACCTACGGGACAGTCGATTCCCTGGGGGGACCCCAGCATTTT. It codes for CATYGTVDSLGGPQHF. Full variable domain (remainder filled in from reference TRBV28 and TRBJ1-5): DVKVTQSSRYLVKRTGEKVFLECVQDMDHENMFWYRQDPGLGLRLIYFSYDVKMKEKGDIPEGYSVSREKKERFSLILESASTNQTSMYLCATYGTVDSLGGPQHFGDGTRLSIL.